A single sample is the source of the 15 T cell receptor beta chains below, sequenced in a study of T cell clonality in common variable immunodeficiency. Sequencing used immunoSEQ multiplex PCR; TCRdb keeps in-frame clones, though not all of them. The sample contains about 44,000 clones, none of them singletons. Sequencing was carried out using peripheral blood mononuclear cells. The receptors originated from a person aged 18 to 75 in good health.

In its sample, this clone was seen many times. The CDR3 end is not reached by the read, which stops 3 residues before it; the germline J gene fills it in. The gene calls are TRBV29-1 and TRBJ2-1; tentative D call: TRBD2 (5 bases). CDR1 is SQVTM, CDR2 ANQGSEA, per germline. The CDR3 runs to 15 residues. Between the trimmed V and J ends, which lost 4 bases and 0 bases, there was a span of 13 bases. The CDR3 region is CSVAVAPSSYNEQFF. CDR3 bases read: TGCAGCGTTGCGGTAGCGCCAAGCTCCTACAATGAG.

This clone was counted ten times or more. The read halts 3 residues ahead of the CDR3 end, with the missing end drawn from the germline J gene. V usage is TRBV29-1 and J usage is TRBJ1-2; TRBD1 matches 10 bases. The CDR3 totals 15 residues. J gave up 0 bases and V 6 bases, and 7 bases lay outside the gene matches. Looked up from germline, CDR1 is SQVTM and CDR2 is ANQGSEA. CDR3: CSVRDRGRPNYGYTF. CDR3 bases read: TGCAGCGTACGCGACAGGGGGCGACCTAACTATGGC.

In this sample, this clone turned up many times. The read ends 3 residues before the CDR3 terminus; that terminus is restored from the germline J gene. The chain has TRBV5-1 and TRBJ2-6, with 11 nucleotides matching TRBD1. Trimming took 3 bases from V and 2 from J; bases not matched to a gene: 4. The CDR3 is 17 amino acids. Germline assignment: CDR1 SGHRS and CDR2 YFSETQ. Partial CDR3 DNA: TGCGCCAGCAGCTCACCGGGACAGGGGGCTGGGGCCAACGTC. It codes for CASSSPGQGAGANV. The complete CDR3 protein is CASSSPGQGAGANVLTF.

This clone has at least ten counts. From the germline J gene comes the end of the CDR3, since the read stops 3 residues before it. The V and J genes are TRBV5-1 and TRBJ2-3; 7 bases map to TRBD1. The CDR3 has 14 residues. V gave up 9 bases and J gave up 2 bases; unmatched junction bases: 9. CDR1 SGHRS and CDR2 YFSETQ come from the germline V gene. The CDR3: CATTLGTDTDTQYF. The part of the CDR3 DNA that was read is TGCGCCACCACCCTAGGGACAGACACAGATACG.

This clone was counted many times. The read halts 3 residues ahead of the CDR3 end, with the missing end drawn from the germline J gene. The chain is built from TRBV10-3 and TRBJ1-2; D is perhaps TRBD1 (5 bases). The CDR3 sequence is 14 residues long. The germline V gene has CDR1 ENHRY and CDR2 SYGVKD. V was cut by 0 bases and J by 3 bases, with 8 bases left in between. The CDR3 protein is CAISESRGDYGYTF. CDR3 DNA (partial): TGTGCCATCAGTGAGTCTCGGGGGGACTATGGC.

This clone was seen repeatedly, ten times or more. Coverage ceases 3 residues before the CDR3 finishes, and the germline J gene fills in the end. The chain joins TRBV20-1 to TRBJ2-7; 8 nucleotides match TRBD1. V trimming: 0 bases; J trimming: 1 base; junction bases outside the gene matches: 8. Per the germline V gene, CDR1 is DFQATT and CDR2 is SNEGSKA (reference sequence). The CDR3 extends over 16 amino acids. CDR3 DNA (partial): TGCAGTGCTAGAGATCGGGTAACAGGGGGTTCCTACGAG. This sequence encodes CSARDRVTGGSYE. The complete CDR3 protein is CSARDRVTGGSYEQYF.

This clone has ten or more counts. CDR3 DNA (partial): TGTGCCAGCGGAAGAGAGTCGGGGGATGAAAAA. Translating gives CASGRESGDEK. The CDR3 reads in full as CASGRESGDEKLFF. The chain carries TRBV2 and TRBJ1-4; a possible D gene is TRBD1 (5 bases). From the germline J gene comes the end of the CDR3, since the read stops 3 residues before it. The CDR3 runs 14 residues. CDR1 SNHLY and CDR2 FYNNEI come from the germline V gene. V dropped 8 bases and J dropped 6 bases, with 16 bases sitting between them.

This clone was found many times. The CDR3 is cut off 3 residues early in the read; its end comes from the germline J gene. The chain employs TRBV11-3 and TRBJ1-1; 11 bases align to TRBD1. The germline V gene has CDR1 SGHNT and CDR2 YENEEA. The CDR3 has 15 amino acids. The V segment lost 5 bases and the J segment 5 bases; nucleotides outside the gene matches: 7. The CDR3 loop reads CASSTRTGGGTEAFF. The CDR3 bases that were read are TGTGCCAGCAGCACCCGGACAGGGGGCGGTACTGAA.

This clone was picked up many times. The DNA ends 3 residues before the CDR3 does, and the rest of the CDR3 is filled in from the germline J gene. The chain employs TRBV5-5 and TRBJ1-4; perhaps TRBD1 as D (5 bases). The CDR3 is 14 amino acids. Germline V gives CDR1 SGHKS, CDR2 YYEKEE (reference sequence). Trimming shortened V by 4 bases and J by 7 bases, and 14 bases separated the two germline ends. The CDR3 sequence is CASSPGGLSEKLFF. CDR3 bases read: TGTGCCAGCAGCCCTGGGGGGTTAAGTGAAAAA.

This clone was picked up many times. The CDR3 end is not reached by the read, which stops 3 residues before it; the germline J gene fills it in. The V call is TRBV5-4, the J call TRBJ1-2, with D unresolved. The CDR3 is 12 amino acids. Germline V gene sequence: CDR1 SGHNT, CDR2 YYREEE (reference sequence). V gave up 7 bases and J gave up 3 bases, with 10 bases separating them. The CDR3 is CASEGRDYGYTF. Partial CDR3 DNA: TGTGCCAGCGAAGGTCGGGACTATGGC.

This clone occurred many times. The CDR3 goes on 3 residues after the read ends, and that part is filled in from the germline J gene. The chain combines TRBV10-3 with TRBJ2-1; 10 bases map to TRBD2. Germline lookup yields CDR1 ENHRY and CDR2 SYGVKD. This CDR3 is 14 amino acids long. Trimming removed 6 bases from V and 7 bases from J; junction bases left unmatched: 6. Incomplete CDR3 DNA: TGTGCCATCAGCCCGGGACTAGCGTCGAATGAG. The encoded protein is CAISPGLASNE. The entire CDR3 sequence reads CAISPGLASNEQFF.

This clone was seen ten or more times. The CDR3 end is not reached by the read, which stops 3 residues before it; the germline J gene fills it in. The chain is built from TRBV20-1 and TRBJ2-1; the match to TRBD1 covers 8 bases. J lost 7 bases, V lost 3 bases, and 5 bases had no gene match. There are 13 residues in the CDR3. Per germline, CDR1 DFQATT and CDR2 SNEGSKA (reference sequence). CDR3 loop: CSARAGGWNEQFF. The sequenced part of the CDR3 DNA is TGCAGTGCTAGGGCAGGGGGCTGGAATGAG.

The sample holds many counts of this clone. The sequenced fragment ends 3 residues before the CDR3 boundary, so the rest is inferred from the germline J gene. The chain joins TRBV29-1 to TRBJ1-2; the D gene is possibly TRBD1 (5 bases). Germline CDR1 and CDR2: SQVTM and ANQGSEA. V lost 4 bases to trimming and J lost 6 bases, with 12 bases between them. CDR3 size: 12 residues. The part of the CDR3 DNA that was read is TGCAGCGTTGTTGTTGGGGGGGATGGC. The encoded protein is CSVVVGGDG. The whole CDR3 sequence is CSVVVGGDGYTF.

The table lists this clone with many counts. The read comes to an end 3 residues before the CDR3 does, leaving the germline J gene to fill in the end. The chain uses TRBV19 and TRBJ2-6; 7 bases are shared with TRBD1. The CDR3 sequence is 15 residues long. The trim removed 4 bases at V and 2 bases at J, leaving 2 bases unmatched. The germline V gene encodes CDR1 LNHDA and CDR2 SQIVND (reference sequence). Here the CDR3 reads CASSTTGTGANVLTF. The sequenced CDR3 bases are TGTGCCAGTAGTACGACAGGGACTGGGGCCAACGTC.

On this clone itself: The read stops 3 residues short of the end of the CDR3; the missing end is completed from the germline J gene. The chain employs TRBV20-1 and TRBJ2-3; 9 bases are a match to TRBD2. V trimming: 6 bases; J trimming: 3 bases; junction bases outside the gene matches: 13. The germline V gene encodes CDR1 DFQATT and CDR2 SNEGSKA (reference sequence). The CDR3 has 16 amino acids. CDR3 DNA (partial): TGCAGTGCCAACGCCCTGGCTAGCGGGACAACAGATACG. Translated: CSANALASGTTDT. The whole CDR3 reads CSANALASGTTDTQYF.